The clone carrying this T cell receptor beta chain was observed a few times. Its target is not known. The sample is drawn from a study of early T cells in non-severe SARS-CoV-2 infection. Looking at the study overall: Investigators sequenced bulk RNA drawn from unsorted whole blood, and chains remained unpaired. Overall study findings and caveats: Missing private and CD4 specificities, VDJdb matching favored anti-spike CD8 responses.

Germline values: CDR1 SNHLY, CDR2 FYNNEI. V lost 7 bases to trimming and J lost 3 bases; unmatched junction nucleotides: 5. The CDR3 runs 15 residues. TCRdb reprocessed the 5' RACE reads via MiXCR and lists one record per CDR3 protein. The sample lists approximately 110,000 distinct CDR3 sequences; around 14% were seen once. The chain uses TRBV2 and TRBJ2-5; 13 bases map to TRBD2. The source material was whole blood. The sequence was obtained from an adult who was a healthcare worker with PCR-confirmed SARS-CoV-2 infection or an uninfected control (not recorded which). Here the CDR3 reads CASTSGLAGEETQYF. CDR3 nucleotides: TGTGCCAGCACCTCCGGACTAGCGGGGGAAGAGACCCAGTACTTC.